This TCR beta chain originates from a study of T cells in Graves' hyperthyroidism and ophthalmopathy. There were TCR beta CDR3 regions amplified from RNA transcripts. The primer set for the first-round RT-PCR of the TCR CDR3 was HTBI. TCRdb ran MiXCR on the multiplex PCR reads and lists one entry per CDR3 protein. Altogether 560,000 or so distinct CDR3 sequences are present, around 45% being singletons, with the ten largest covering about 7.8%. The CDR3 is made up of 11 amino acids. Looked up from germline, CDR1 is SQVTM and CDR2 is ANQGSEA. Uncontrolled infection, other autoimmune disease, pregnancy or lactation led to exclusion. This clonotype was seen ten or more times.

Sequencing was performed on peripheral blood or thyroid tissue (not recorded which). The chain recombines TRBV29-1 with TRBJ1-1; possible D gene TRBD1, 6 bases. The TCR was taken from a woman under 30 with Graves' hyperthyroidism. The CDR3 sequence is CSGLRGTEAFF. In DNA form, the CDR3 reads TGCAGTGGACTCAGGGGCACTGAAGCTTTCTTT.